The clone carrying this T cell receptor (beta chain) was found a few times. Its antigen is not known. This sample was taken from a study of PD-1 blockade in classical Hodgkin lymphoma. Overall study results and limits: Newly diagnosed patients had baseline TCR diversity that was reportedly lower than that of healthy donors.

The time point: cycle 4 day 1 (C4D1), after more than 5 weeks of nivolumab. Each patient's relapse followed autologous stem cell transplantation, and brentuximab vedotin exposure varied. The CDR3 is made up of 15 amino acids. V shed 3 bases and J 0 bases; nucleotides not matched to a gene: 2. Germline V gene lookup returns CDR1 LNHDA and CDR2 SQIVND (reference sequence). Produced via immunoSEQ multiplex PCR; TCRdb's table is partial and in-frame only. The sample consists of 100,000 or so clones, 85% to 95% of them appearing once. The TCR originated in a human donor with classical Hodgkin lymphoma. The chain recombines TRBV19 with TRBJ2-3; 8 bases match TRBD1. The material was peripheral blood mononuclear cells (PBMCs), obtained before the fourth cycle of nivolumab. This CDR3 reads CASSMDRASTDTQYF. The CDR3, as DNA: TGTGCCAGTAGTATGGACAGGGCGAGCACAGATACGCAGTATTTT.